The sequence of this T cell receptor (beta chain) was determined in a study of blood T cell repertoires in COVID-19. Background on the study: Spain, Italy and the United States supplied samples that represented acute and convalescent COVID-19.

Trimming pared 8 bases from V and 3 bases from J, leaving 8 bases between. There are 12 residues in the CDR3. Assay: immunoSEQ multiplex PCR; the TCRdb copy retains only in-frame clones and omits some. In the table there are 150,000 to 200,000 clones, roughly 82% of which are singletons. This sequence originates from a woman aged 40 to 50 with COVID-19, enrolled during active disease. The sample was peripheral blood. The V and J genes are TRBV12-3 or TRBV12-4 and TRBJ1-3; D not certain. The CDR3 DNA is TGTGCCAGCCTGAGGAGTGGAAACACCATATATTTT. Translation: CASLRSGNTIYF.